Listed here are 10 T cell receptor beta chains from one sample, sequenced in a study of PD-1 blockade in classical Hodgkin lymphoma. Clones were sequenced by immunoSEQ multiplex PCR, and TCRdb holds only the in-frame ones, with some missing. The table shows 90,000 to 100,000 clones, with roughly 78% occurring only once. Indicated time point: cycle 4 day 1 (C4D1), after more than five weeks of nivolumab. Exposure to brentuximab vedotin varied, and each patient had relapsed following autologous stem cell transplantation. Sequences were derived from peripheral blood mononuclear cells (PBMCs), sampled before the fourth cycle of nivolumab. The receptors derive from a human donor with classical Hodgkin lymphoma.

About this clone itself: Other DNA variants within this sample encode the same CDR3. The rearrangement links TRBV7-3 to TRBJ1-1, with TRBD1 as a possible D gene (5 bases). Germline CDR1 SGHTA, CDR2 FQGTGA. This CDR3 comprises 13 residues. Trimming removed 5 bases from V and 2 bases from J, with 9 bases in between. The CDR3 protein is CASSLTVNTEAFF. In DNA form, the CDR3 reads TGTGCCAGCAGCCTGACAGTTAACACTGAAGCTTTCTTT.

This clone is judged medium-sized (0.01 to 0.1%). The V and J genes are TRBV4-3 and TRBJ1-1; 8 bases align to TRBD1. The J segment lost 3 bases and the V segment lost 0 bases, leaving 6 bases of the junction unmatched. The germline V gene encodes CDR1 LGHNA and CDR2 YSLEER. This CDR3 spans 16 amino acids. The CDR3 DNA is TGCGCCAGCAGCCAAGATGGACAGGGTGGGGACACTGAAGCTTTCTTT. The encoded protein is CASSQDGQGGDTEAFF.

The chain uses TRBV9 and TRBJ1-3; D ambiguous. Trimming pared 0 bases from V and 4 bases from J, leaving 11 bases between. The CDR3 sequence is 15 residues long. Germline values: CDR1 SGDLS, CDR2 YYNGEE. In DNA, the CDR3 is TGTGCCAGCAGCGTAGATCGTGGAGGGGGAAACACCATATATTTT. Residues: CASSVDRGGGNTIYF.

This chain connects TRBV28 to TRBJ1-5; 7 nucleotides agree with TRBD1. The CDR3 extends over 16 amino acids. Germline trimming cut 7 bases from V and 4 bases from J; bases unmatched to any gene: 13. Germline CDR1 and CDR2: MDHEN and SYDVKM. CDR3 protein: CASIQGGGAGNQPQHF. Here the CDR3 DNA reads TGTGCCAGCATCCAGGGGGGGGGCGCAGGGAATCAGCCCCAGCATTTT.

V and J are TRBV29-1 and TRBJ1-2, with TRBD1 matching 9 bases. V lost 6 bases to trimming and J lost 2 bases; unmatched junction nucleotides: 4. The V gene's germline CDR1 is SQVTM and CDR2 ANQGSEA. This CDR3 is built from 13 residues. DNA for the CDR3: TGCAGCGTGAGGGACAGGGTAAACTATGGCTACACCTTC. This encodes CSVRDRVNYGYTF.

Written as DNA, the CDR3 is TGTGCCAGCAGCAACGGGACAGGCCAGTACAATGAGCAGTTCTTC. Protein sequence: CASSNGTGQYNEQFF. The rearrangement joins TRBV7-2 to TRBJ2-1; TRBD1 matches at 8 bases. J gave up 4 bases and V 5 bases, and 7 bases lay outside the gene matches. Germline CDR1 and CDR2: SGHTA and FQGNSA. The CDR3 has 15 residues.

This rearrangement joins TRBV25-1 to TRBJ2-3; the D is unclear. Germline CDR1 is MGHDK and CDR2 is SYGVNS. Deletions cut 1 base from V and 6 bases from J, with 11 bases between. The CDR3 is 14 residues long. The CDR3 here is CASSEFFGPDTQYF. CDR3 nucleotides: TGTGCCAGCAGTGAATTTTTCGGACCGGATACGCAGTATTTT.

This chain uses TRBV6-1 with TRBJ1-1; D is uncertain. The CDR3 runs 13 residues. Deletions cut 8 bases from V and 0 bases from J, with 10 bases between. Per germline, CDR1 MNHNS and CDR2 SASEGT. CDR3: CASLQYMNTEAFF. CDR3 DNA: TGTGCCAGCTTACAGTACATGAACACTGAAGCTTTCTTT.

This chain joins TRBV7-9 and TRBJ1-4, with 8 bases matching TRBD1. With V trimmed by 3 bases and J by 8 bases, 5 bases remained unmatched. Germline V lookup: CDR1 SEHNR, CDR2 FQNEAQ (reference sequence). CDR3 length: 14 residues. The CDR3 protein is CASSFSTGAEKLFF. The CDR3 region has the DNA TGTGCCAGCAGCTTTTCGACAGGGGCGGAAAAACTGTTTTTT.

The chain joins TRBV6-1 to TRBJ2-7, with unresolved D. V lost 0 bases, J lost 4 bases, and 7 bases lay in between. CDR1 is MNHNS and CDR2 is SASEGT in the germline V gene. CDR3 length equals 13 residues. In nucleotides, the CDR3 is TGTGCCAGCAGTGAAGCGGGCCCGTACGAGCAGTACTTC. This translates into CASSEAGPYEQYF.